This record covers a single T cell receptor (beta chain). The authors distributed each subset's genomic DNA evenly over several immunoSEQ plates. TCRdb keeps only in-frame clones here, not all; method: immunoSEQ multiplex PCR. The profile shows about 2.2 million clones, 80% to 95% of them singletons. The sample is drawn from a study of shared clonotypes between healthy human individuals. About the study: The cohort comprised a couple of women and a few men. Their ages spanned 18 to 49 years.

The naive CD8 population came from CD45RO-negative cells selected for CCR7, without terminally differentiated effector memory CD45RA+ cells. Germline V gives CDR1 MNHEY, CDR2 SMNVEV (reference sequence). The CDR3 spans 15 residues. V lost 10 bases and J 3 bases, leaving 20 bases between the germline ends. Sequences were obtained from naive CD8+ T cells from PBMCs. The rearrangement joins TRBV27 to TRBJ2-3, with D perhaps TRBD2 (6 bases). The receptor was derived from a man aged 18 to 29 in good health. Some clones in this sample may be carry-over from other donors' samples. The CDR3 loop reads CATKEGLIGTDTQYF. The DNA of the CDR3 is TGTGCCACCAAGGAGGGCCTTATTGGTACAGATACGCAGTATTTT.